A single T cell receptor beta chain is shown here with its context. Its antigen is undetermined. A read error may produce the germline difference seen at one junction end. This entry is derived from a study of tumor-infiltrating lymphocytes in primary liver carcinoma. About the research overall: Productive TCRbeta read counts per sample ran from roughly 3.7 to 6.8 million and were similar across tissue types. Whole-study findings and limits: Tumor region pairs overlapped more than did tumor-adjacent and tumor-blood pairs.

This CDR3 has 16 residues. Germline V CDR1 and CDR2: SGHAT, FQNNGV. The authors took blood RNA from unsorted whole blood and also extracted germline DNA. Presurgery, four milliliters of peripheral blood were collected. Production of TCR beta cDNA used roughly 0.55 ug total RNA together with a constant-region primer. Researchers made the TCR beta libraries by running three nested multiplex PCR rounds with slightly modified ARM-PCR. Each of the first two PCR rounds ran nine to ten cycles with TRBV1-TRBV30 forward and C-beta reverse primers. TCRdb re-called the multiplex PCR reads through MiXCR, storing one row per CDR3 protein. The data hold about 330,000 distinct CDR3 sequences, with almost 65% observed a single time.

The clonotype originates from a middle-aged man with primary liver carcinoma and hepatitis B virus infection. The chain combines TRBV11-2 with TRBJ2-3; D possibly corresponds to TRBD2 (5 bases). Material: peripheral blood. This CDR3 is CARSLMESGLTDTQYF. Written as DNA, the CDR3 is TGTGCCAGGAGCTTAATGGAGTCAGGACTCACAGATACGCAGTATTTT. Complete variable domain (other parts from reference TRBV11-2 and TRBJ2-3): EAGVAQSPRYKIIEKRQSVAFWCNPISGHATLYWYQQILGQGPKLLIQFQNNGVVDDSQLPKDRFSAERLKGVDSTLKIQPAKLEDSAVYLCARSLMESGLTDTQYFGPGTRLTVL.